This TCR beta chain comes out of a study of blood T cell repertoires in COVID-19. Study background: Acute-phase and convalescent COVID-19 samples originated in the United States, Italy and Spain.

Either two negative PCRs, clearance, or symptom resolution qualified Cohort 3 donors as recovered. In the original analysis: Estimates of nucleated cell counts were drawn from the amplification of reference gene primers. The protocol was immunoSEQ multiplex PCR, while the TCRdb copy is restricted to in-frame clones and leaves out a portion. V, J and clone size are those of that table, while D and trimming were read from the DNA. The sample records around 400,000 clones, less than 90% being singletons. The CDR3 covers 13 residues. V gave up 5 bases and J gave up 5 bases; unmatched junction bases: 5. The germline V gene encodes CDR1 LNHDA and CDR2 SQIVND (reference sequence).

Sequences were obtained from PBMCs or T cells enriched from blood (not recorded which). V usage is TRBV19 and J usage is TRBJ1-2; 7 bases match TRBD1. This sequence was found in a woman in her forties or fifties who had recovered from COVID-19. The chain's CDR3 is CASSAGQPYGYTF. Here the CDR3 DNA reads TGTGCCAGTAGTGCGGGACAGCCTTATGGCTACACCTTC.